Listed below are T cell receptor beta chains from one sample, sequenced in a study of T cells in Graves' hyperthyroidism and ophthalmopathy. TCRdb fed the multiplex PCR reads into MiXCR, producing one record per CDR3 protein. The sample carries some 600,000 distinct CDR3 sequences, about 15% recorded once. The specimen was blood. The source of these receptors is a woman younger than 45 with Graves' hyperthyroidism that later progressed to Graves' ophthalmopathy. Each CDR3 is given without its conserved first and last residue. Each record gives: clone size, V gene, CDR3 protein. Clone size, where shown, is once, few, many, or a class for clones that have expanded.

clone size: -
V gene: TRBV6-5
CDR3 protein: ASSYSSFGGDPNQPQH

clone size: many
V gene: TRBV20-1
CDR3 protein: SARDKGTGNTEAF

clone size: many
V gene: TRBV10-3
CDR3 protein: AIRDPMMREGNEQF

clone size: -
V gene: TRBV12-5
CDR3 protein: ASAWDAGYEAF

clone size: many
V gene: TRBV12-3/TRBV12-4
CDR3 protein: ASRRATGELF

clone size: many
V gene: TRBV7-8
CDR3 protein: ASSKDRGDGYT

clone size: many
V gene: TRBV9
CDR3 protein: ASSDIAGSAVEQY

clone size: -
V gene: TRBV7-9
CDR3 protein: ASSLEYFMNTEAF

clone size: many
V gene: TRBV10-3
CDR3 protein: AISVSAGGPETQY

clone size: -
V gene: TRBV7-3
CDR3 protein: ASSLTPGGGNTGELF

clone size: few
V gene: TRBV7-8
CDR3 protein: ASSPGGGTVSSYEQY

clone size: many
V gene: TRBV7-2
CDR3 protein: ASSLAWGIGEKLF

clone size: -
V gene: TRBV28
CDR3 protein: ASSFPGGMDTEAF

clone size: many
V gene: TRBV29-1
CDR3 protein: SARDSSYNEQF

clone size: few
V gene: TRBV11-2
CDR3 protein: ASSPTDRVGTGELF

clone size: many
V gene: TRBV19
CDR3 protein: ASSTRTEGVNTEAF

clone size: many
V gene: TRBV11-2
CDR3 protein: ASGWALGTGELF

clone size: few
V gene: TRBV30
CDR3 protein: AWSQAFYNSPLH

clone size: -
V gene: TRBV11-2
CDR3 protein: ASSSRGKAGGSYNEQF

clone size: many
V gene: TRBV30
CDR3 protein: AWSATSEDQPQH

clone size: -
V gene: TRBV28
CDR3 protein: ASSLYYSTGMGYEQY

clone size: many
V gene: TRBV28
CDR3 protein: ASSSGGLLTGELF

clone size: few
V gene: TRBV27
CDR3 protein: ASSFSDRRGSPLH

clone size: many
V gene: TRBV20-1
CDR3 protein: SAAVAEMPNSYEQY

clone size: many
V gene: TRBV7-9
CDR3 protein: ASSLEQGRSEKLF

clone size: few
V gene: TRBV10-3
CDR3 protein: AIRLAEGNEQF

clone size: many
V gene: TRBV6-5
CDR3 protein: ASSYALAGGHNEQF

clone size: -
V gene: TRBV9
CDR3 protein: ASSAGRREQPQH

clone size: many
V gene: TRBV11-2
CDR3 protein: ASSPDFYEQY

clone size: many
V gene: TRBV6-1
CDR3 protein: ASSGGTVYQPQH

clone size: -
V gene: TRBV20-1
CDR3 protein: SAPGRAEGYGYT

clone size: many
V gene: TRBV14
CDR3 protein: ASTAYTDTQY

clone size: many
V gene: TRBV7-9
CDR3 protein: ASSLSPLEQY

clone size: -
V gene: TRBV5-1
CDR3 protein: ASSFSLGSTGELF

clone size: many
V gene: TRBV12-5
CDR3 protein: ASGFPPEQY

clone size: -
V gene: TRBV4-1
CDR3 protein: ASRPYQTSRETQY

clone size: -
V gene: TRBV3-1
CDR3 protein: ASSLIKTKVAF

clone size: -
V gene: TRBV19
CDR3 protein: ASSTLPTANEKLF

clone size: -
V gene: TRBV7-9
CDR3 protein: ASSFGTASTDTQY

clone size: many
V gene: TRBV11-1
CDR3 protein: ASSQGSQGYNEQF

clone size: -
V gene: TRBV9
CDR3 protein: ASSETGGHGYT

clone size: many
V gene: TRBV24-1
CDR3 protein: ATSDSQNTEAF